These 26 T cell receptor beta chains were sequenced from one sample in a study of T cells in Graves' hyperthyroidism and ophthalmopathy. What was amplified from RNA transcripts were TCR beta CDR3 regions. TCR CDR3 underwent first-round RT-PCR with the HTBI primer set. TCRdb itself ran the multiplex PCR reads through MiXCR, one entry per CDR3 protein. Here the sample spans some 500,000 distinct CDR3 sequences, approximately 15% being singletons. Specimen: blood. The receptors here all came from a woman under 30 with Graves' hyperthyroidism.

This clonotype was observed many times. This rearrangement joins TRBV5-1 to TRBJ2-5; 7 bases match TRBD1. The germline CDR1 and CDR2 sequences are SGHRS and YFSETQ. The CDR3 length is 12 residues. Germline trimming cut 4 bases from V and 5 bases from J; bases unmatched to any gene: 2. CDR3 sequence reads: CASSEGAETQYF. DNA for the CDR3: TGCGCCAGCAGCGAGGGGGCCGAGACCCAGTACTTC.

This clonotype was found many times. The rearrangement links TRBV12-3 or TRBV12-4 to TRBJ1-1; tentative D call: TRBD1 (5 bases). There are 14 residues in the CDR3. Trimming took 3 bases from V and 0 from J, leaving 8 bases between them. The CDR3 here is CASSLQGMNTEAFF. CDR3 in DNA: TGTGCCAGCAGTTTGCAGGGCATGAACACTGAAGCTTTCTTT.

In its sample, this clonotype was seen many times. J is TRBJ1-1 and V is TRBV2; tentatively, D is TRBD1 (5 bases). The germline gives CDR1 SNHLY, CDR2 FYNNEI. The ends were cut back, 5 bases at V and 1 base at J, with 11 bases in the middle. CDR3 length equals 14 residues. CDR3 sequence: CASSLGEWNTEAFF. The DNA for the CDR3 is TGTGCCAGCAGTTTAGGGGAGTGGAACACTGAAGCTTTCTTT.

This clonotype was picked up a small number of times. The gene calls are TRBV7-2 and TRBJ2-4; 9 bases agree with TRBD2. V trimming: 2 bases; J trimming: 4 bases; junction bases outside the gene matches: 6. The CDR3 loop spans 16 amino acids. Germline V lookup: CDR1 SGHTA, CDR2 FQGNSA. CDR3 nucleotides: TGTGCCAGCAGCTTAATGGCGGGAGGGAAAAAAAACATTCAGTACTTC. As protein: CASSLMAGGKKNIQYF.

This clonotype was detected many times. This chain joins TRBV6-1 and TRBJ1-2, with unresolved D. The CDR3 contains 13 residues. Per the germline V gene, CDR1 is MNHNS and CDR2 is SASEGT. Deletions cut 5 bases from V and 8 bases from J, with 15 bases between. Written as DNA, the CDR3 is TGTGCCAGCAGTTCTGACCTGACGCGGGGCTACACCTTC. Encoded protein: CASSSDLTRGYTF.

This clonotype was observed at least ten times. This chain joins TRBV12-3 or TRBV12-4 and TRBJ1-5, with D maybe TRBD1 (6 bases). Trimming left V 6 bases short and J 3 bases short, with 15 bases between. The CDR3 sequence is 15 residues long. The CDR3 region is CASRTGTLLNQPQHF. In DNA form, the CDR3 reads TGTGCCAGCAGAACAGGGACCCTACTCAATCAGCCCCAGCATTTT.

This clonotype came up a few times. Just one base apart from a much larger clone, this may be a read error. The chain recombines TRBV11-2 with TRBJ2-1; D uncertain. Germline V gives CDR1 SGHAT, CDR2 FQNNGV. The CDR3 is 14 amino acids. Here the CDR3 DNA reads TGTACCAGCAGCATAGCCGGGTACTACAATGAGCAGTTCTTC. Amino acid sequence: CTSSIAGYYNEQFF.

For this clonotype: A much larger clonotype is one base distant, so this may be a read error. The chain joins TRBV3-1 to TRBJ2-2; a weak D match, TRBD2 (5 bases). The CDR3 extends over 15 amino acids. Germline V CDR1 and CDR2: LGHDT, YNNKEL (reference sequence). As DNA, the CDR3 is TGTGCCAGCAGCCCCCGTGCCGGTAACACCGGGGAGCTGTCTTTT. This gives the protein CASSPRAGNTGELSF. Using reference TRBV3-1 and TRBJ2-2 for the parts outside the CDR3, the full variable domain is DTAVSQTPKYLVTQMGNDKSIKCEQNLGHDTMYWYKQDSKKFLKIMFSYNNKELIINETVPNRFSPKSPDKAHLNLHINSLELGDSAVYFCASSPRAGNTGELSFGEGSRLTVL.

The chain joins TRBV6-2 or TRBV6-3 to TRBJ2-6; TRBD2 matches at 7 bases. This CDR3 contains 19 residues. V trimming: 0 bases; J trimming: 0 bases; junction bases outside the gene matches: 8. CDR1 and CDR2 (germline): MNHEY, SVGEGT. This chain's CDR3 is CASSYSWASGLSGANVLTF. The CDR3 DNA sequence: TGTGCCAGCAGTTACTCGTGGGCTAGCGGCCTCTCTGGGGCCAACGTCCTGACTTTC.

This chain connects TRBV24-1 to TRBJ1-1, with D maybe TRBD1 (5 bases). The germline gives CDR1 KGHDR, CDR2 SFDVKD. The germline V and J ends were trimmed by 3 bases and 11 bases, with 9 bases remaining between them. The CDR3 spans 11 residues. The CDR3 protein is CATSDGGYAFF. In DNA form, the CDR3 reads TGTGCCACCAGTGATGGGGGTTATGCTTTCTTT.

This clonotype was detected ten times or more. The rearrangement links TRBV28 to TRBJ2-7; D gene uncertain. V dropped 7 bases and J dropped 2 bases, with 9 bases sitting between them. The CDR3 consists of 12 residues. Germline V CDR1 and CDR2: MDHEN, SYDVKM. Here the CDR3 DNA reads TGTGCCAGCACCGGAAGGGCCTACGAGCAGTACTTC. Its translation is CASTGRAYEQYF.

The rearrangement uses TRBV7-9 and TRBJ1-2; unclear D gene. CDR1 is SEHNR, CDR2 FQNEAQ, per germline (reference sequence). Trimming shortened V by 2 bases and J by 1 base, and 11 bases separated the two germline ends. CDR3 length: 15 residues. CDR3 in DNA: TGTGCCAGCAGCTTAAATAGGGCAAGTAACTATGGCTACACCTTC. Amino acids: CASSLNRASNYGYTF.

This clonotype was found many times. This chain uses TRBV11-3 with TRBJ1-3; D is unclear. The V end was cut by 6 bases, the J end by 3 bases, with 6 bases between. Germline V gene sequence: CDR1 SGHNT, CDR2 YENEEA. The CDR3 runs to 12 residues. As DNA, the CDR3 is TGTGCCAGCAGACGGCATGGAAACACCATATATTTT. Translation: CASRRHGNTIYF.

This clonotype occurred a few times. The V call is TRBV19, the J call TRBJ1-4; maybe TRBD1 (6 bases). V lost 6 bases, J lost 8 bases, and 19 bases lay in between. There are 15 residues in the CDR3. Germline V lookup: CDR1 LNHDA, CDR2 SQIVND (reference sequence). The CDR3 DNA sequence: TGTGCCAGTAGAACGAGGGGGGGCAGGGAAGAAAAACTGTTTTTT. As protein: CASRTRGGREEKLFF.

At least ten counts were recorded for this clonotype. J is TRBJ2-3 and V is TRBV27; D is undetermined. V lost 0 bases and J lost 0, with 10 bases in between. The CDR3 extends over 16 amino acids. Germline CDR1 MNHEY, CDR2 SMNVEV (reference sequence). CDR3 protein: CASSLSNGVSTDTQYF. The CDR3 DNA follows: TGTGCCAGCAGTTTATCGAACGGTGTAAGCACAGATACGCAGTATTTT.

This clonotype was seen ten or more times. The rearrangement joins TRBV24-1 to TRBJ2-3; TRBD2 matches 11 bases. The CDR3 loop spans 15 amino acids. After removal of 7 bases from V and 3 bases from J, the junction contained 5 bases not matched to a gene. Germline V CDR1 and CDR2: KGHDR, SFDVKD. For the CDR3, the DNA is TGTGCCACCAGCCCAGTAGCGGGAGGGACAGATACGCAGTATTTT. It specifies CATSPVAGGTDTQYF.

The rearrangement links TRBV10-3 to TRBJ2-1; TRBD2 agrees at 10 bases. V lost 8 bases, J lost 4 bases, and 11 bases stayed unmatched. The length of the CDR3 is 16 residues. CDR1 and CDR2 (germline): ENHRY, SYGVKD. The CDR3 loop reads CAISSGRGVSYNEQFF. CDR3 nucleotides: TGTGCCATCTCTAGCGGGAGAGGAGTATCTTACAATGAGCAGTTCTTC.

This clonotype was found many times. This chain uses TRBV16 with TRBJ1-6; tentative D call: TRBD1 (5 bases). Germline V gene lookup returns CDR1 KGHSY and CDR2 FQNENV. There are 17 residues in the CDR3. Trimming cost V 2 bases and J 3 bases, with 14 bases left between them. In DNA, the CDR3 is TGTGCCAGCAGCCAAATGGGACGGGGAGGCTATAATTCACCCCTCCACTTT. Residues: CASSQMGRGGYNSPLHF. Looking up the rest from reference TRBV16 and TRBJ1-6 gives the full variable domain: GEEVAQTPKHLVRGEGQKAKLYCAPIKGHSYVFWYQQVLKNEFKFLISFQNENVFDETGMPKERFSAKCLPNSPCSLEIQATKLEDSAVYFCASSQMGRGGYNSPLHFGNGTRLTVT.

This rearrangement joins TRBV5-1 to TRBJ1-4; D is possibly TRBD1 (5 bases). The CDR3 runs 18 residues. V was trimmed by 0 bases and J by 0 bases, leaving 15 bases between them. Germline V gene data show CDR1 as SGHRS and CDR2 as YFSETQ. CDR3 DNA sequence: TGCGCCAGCAGCTTGGGGTTGGGGACGAGTACAACTAATGAAAAACTGTTTTTT. This codes for CASSLGLGTSTTNEKLFF.

Worth noting for this clonotype: Given a far larger clone just one base away, this is likely a sequencing read error. The chain uses TRBV7-9 and TRBJ2-3; D unresolved. This CDR3 is 12 amino acids long. Germline CDR1 SEHNR, CDR2 FQNEAQ (reference sequence). V gave up 7 bases and J gave up 5 bases, with 10 bases separating them. CDR3: CASILAVDTQYF. The CDR3 DNA follows: TGTGCCAGCATCTTGGCCGTAGATACGCAGTATTTT.

This clonotype has ten or more counts. V and J are TRBV5-1 and TRBJ2-1, with 11 bases fitting TRBD2. Germline V gene data show CDR1 as SGHRS and CDR2 as YFSETQ. CDR3 length: 17 residues. With 3 bases clipped from V and 7 bases from J, the junction kept 12 bases outside the gene matches. For the CDR3, the DNA is TGCGCCAGCAGCTCATTAGCGGGAGGGCCGGGGTCGAATGAGCAGTTCTTC. Its translation is CASSSLAGGPGSNEQFF.

In its sample, this clonotype was seen many times. CDR3 sequence: CASSSANEQFF. The CDR3 DNA reads as TGTGCCAGCAGTTCTGCCAATGAGCAGTTCTTC. The chain links TRBV12-3 or TRBV12-4 to TRBJ2-1, with unresolved D. Trimming removed 4 bases from V and 6 bases from J, with 4 bases in between. The CDR3 length is 11 residues.

Many counts were recorded for this clonotype. The genes are TRBV5-1 and TRBJ2-7; TRBD1 matches at 10 bases. CDR1 SGHRS and CDR2 YFSETQ come from the germline V gene. The CDR3 consists of 15 residues. With V trimmed by 4 bases and J by 6 bases, 10 bases remained unmatched. For the CDR3, the DNA is TGCGCCAGCAGCCGTTTTGGGACAGGGGTAGTCGAGCAGTACTTC. This sequence encodes CASSRFGTGVVEQYF.

This clonotype was seen at least ten times. The V and J genes are TRBV3-1 and TRBJ2-1; D is unclear. CDR3 length: 13 residues. V was trimmed by 0 bases and J by 6 bases, leaving 6 bases between them. Germline CDR1 reads LGHDT; CDR2 reads YNNKEL (reference sequence). CDR3 amino acids: CASSQEGINEQFF. Written as DNA, the CDR3 is TGTGCCAGCAGCCAAGAGGGAATCAATGAGCAGTTCTTC.

This clonotype has just a few counts. For the CDR3, the DNA is TGTGCCACCAGCAGAGGTGGATCCGTCAACACCGGGGAGCTGTTTTTT. Translation: CATSRGGSVNTGELFF. V usage is TRBV15 and J usage is TRBJ2-2, with D hard to call. This CDR3 is built from 16 residues. V lost 1 base and J lost 2, with 11 bases in between. The germline CDR1 and CDR2 sequences are LNHNV and YYDKDF (reference sequence).

In this sample, this clonotype turned up many times. This chain links TRBV7-9 with TRBJ2-1; 13 bases fit TRBD2. The CDR3 is 15 amino acids. The J segment lost 10 bases and the V segment lost 5 bases, leaving 8 bases of the junction unmatched. Germline CDR1 and CDR2: SEHNR and FQNEAQ (reference sequence). CDR3 sequence reads: CASSPGLAGVIEQFF. Written as DNA, the CDR3 is TGTGCCAGCAGCCCCGGACTAGCGGGAGTAATAGAGCAGTTCTTC. The full variable domain, its missing parts supplied by reference TRBV7-9 and TRBJ2-1, is DTGVSQNPRHKITKRGQNVTFRCDPISEHNRLYWYRQTLGQGPEFLTYFQNEAQLEKSRLLSDRFSAERPKGSFSTLEIQRTEQGDSAMYLCASSPGLAGVIEQFFGPGTRLTVL.